Below are 21 T cell receptor beta chains sequenced from a single sample in a study of control samples from healthy donors and cancer patients. Repertoires were generated with immunoSEQ multiplex PCR, while TCRdb's copy carries only in-frame clones and drops some. The sample has approximately 130,000 clones, roughly 89% seen once; the top ten hold around 10%. Sequenced sample: blood. Receptors originate from a man aged 30-40 years in good health.

The V call is TRBV5-1, the J call TRBJ1-1; 9 nucleotides match TRBD1. Looked up from germline, CDR1 is SGHRS and CDR2 is YFSETQ. The CDR3 consists of 15 residues. V lost 5 bases to trimming and J lost 4 bases; unmatched junction nucleotides: 9. The CDR3 DNA sequence: TGCGCCAGCAGTTTGACCGGGACAGGGTCCACTGAAGCTTTCTTT. Translated, it gives CASSLTGTGSTEAFF. The variable domain in full, completed from reference TRBV5-1 and TRBJ1-1, reads KAGVTQTPRYLIKTRGQQVTLSCSPISGHRSVSWYQQTPGQGLQFLFEYFSETQRNKGNFPGRFSGRQFSNSRSEMNVSTLELGDSALYLCASSLTGTGSTEAFFGQGTRLTVV.

The rearrangement joins TRBV24-1 to TRBJ2-3; D might be TRBD2 (6 bases). The CDR3 has 16 amino acids. V lost 5 bases, J lost 0 bases, and 14 bases lay in between. Germline CDR1 KGHDR, CDR2 SFDVKD. CDR3 protein: CATSAASESSTDTQYF. The DNA for the CDR3 is TGTGCCACCAGTGCGGCTAGCGAATCTAGCACAGATACGCAGTATTTT.

The chain joins TRBV5-1 to TRBJ2-7; perhaps TRBD1 as D (5 bases). The ends were cut back, 9 bases at V and 7 bases at J, with 20 bases in the middle. The CDR3 length is 13 residues. Germline CDR1 is SGHRS and CDR2 is YFSETQ. This CDR3 reads CATAWTTTSEQYF. Here the CDR3 DNA reads TGCGCCACCGCCTGGACAACCACTTCTGAGCAGTACTTC.

This clone appeared once. The chain couples TRBV11-1 to TRBJ2-1; D possibly matches TRBD1 or TRBD2 (6 bases each). There are 15 residues in the CDR3. The V gene lost 5 bases and the J gene lost 0 bases, with 11 bases spanning the gap. The V gene's germline CDR1 is SGHAT and CDR2 FQDESV (reference sequence). CDR3 amino acids: CASSRGGSSYNEQFF. In nucleotides, the CDR3 is TGTGCCAGCAGCCGAGGGGGGAGCTCCTACAATGAGCAGTTCTTC.

The V call is TRBV3-1 (or the pseudogene TRBV3-2), the J call TRBJ2-6; D gene ambiguous. Germline CDR1 reads LGHDT; CDR2 reads YNNKEL (reference sequence). CDR3 size: 17 residues. The V end lost 1 base, the J end lost 0 bases, and 10 bases lay between the germline ends. The CDR3 DNA reads as TGTGCCAGCAGCCAAGTGTGGCCATCCTCTGGGGCCAACGTCCTGACTTTC. Its translation: CASSQVWPSSGANVLTF.

V and J are TRBV27 and TRBJ2-7; TRBD1 or TRBD2 may be the D gene (5 bases each). Trimming pared 4 bases from V and 5 bases from J, leaving 18 bases between. The germline V gene encodes CDR1 MNHEY and CDR2 SMNVEV (reference sequence). The CDR3 is made up of 15 amino acids. The chain's CDR3 is CASSSRDGVRDEQYV. For the CDR3, the DNA is TGTGCCAGCAGTTCCCGGGACGGGGTCCGGGACGAGCAGTACGTC.

The rearrangement uses TRBV5-6 and TRBJ1-2, with 8 bases lining up with TRBD1. The length of the CDR3 is 15 residues. The germline V gene encodes CDR1 SGHDT and CDR2 YYEEEE. V trimming: 4 bases; J trimming: 4 bases; junction bases outside the gene matches: 9. CDR3 sequence: CASSIRTGFLYGYTF. The CDR3 DNA is TGTGCCAGCAGCATTAGGACAGGGTTCCTCTATGGCTACACCTTC. Supplemented by reference TRBV5-6 and TRBJ1-2, the full variable domain reads DAGVTQSPTHLIKTRGQQVTLRCSPKSGHDTVSWYQQALGQGPQFIFQYYEEEERQRGNFPDRFSGHQFPNYSSELNVNALLLGDSALYLCASSIRTGFLYGYTFGSGTRLTVV.

The chain joins TRBV15 to TRBJ1-2, with D hard to call. Looked up from germline, CDR1 is LNHNV and CDR2 is YYDKDF (reference sequence). V lost 0 bases and J 6 bases, leaving 14 bases between the germline ends. This CDR3 region has 15 residues. The CDR3 loop reads CATSRDQNWINGYTF. The CDR3 DNA sequence: TGTGCCACCAGCAGAGATCAAAACTGGATAAATGGCTACACCTTC.

The rearrangement joins TRBV25-1 to TRBJ1-1, with TRBD1 as a possible D gene (5 bases). The germline CDR1 and CDR2 sequences are MGHDK and SYGVNS. The CDR3 length is 14 residues. V was pared by 1 base and J by 6 bases, with 12 bases between. Here the CDR3 DNA reads TGTGCCAGCAGTGAATCGATGGGGCAAGCTGAAGCTTTCTTT. Translated: CASSESMGQAEAFF.

The V call is TRBV5-4, the J call TRBJ2-2; possibly TRBD1 or TRBD2 for D (5 bases each). V was pared by 5 bases and J by 3 bases, with 17 bases between. Looked up from germline, CDR1 is SGHNT and CDR2 is YYREEE (reference sequence). The CDR3 sequence is 16 residues long. The DNA for the CDR3 is TGTGCCAGCAGATTCGGGGCAGGGTCGTACACCGGGGAGCTGTTTTTT. Translated, it gives CASRFGAGSYTGELFF. Full variable domain (rest looked up from reference TRBV5-4 and TRBJ2-2): ETGVTQSPTHLIKTRGQQVTLRCSSQSGHNTVSWYQQALGQGPQFIFQYYREEENGRGNFPPRFSGLQFPNYSSELNVNALELDDSALYLCASRFGAGSYTGELFFGEGSRLTVL.

CDR3 protein: CASSRVTGVNTIYF. As DNA, the CDR3 is TGTGCCAGCAGCCGAGTCACGGGGGTGAACACCATATATTTT. The chain joins TRBV3-1 (or the pseudogene TRBV3-2) to TRBJ1-3; maybe TRBD1 (5 bases). Germline CDR1 LGHDT, CDR2 YNNKEL (reference sequence). V gave up 4 bases and J gave up 7 bases, with 14 bases separating them. The CDR3 extends over 14 amino acids.

This chain links TRBV2 with TRBJ2-3, with 7 bases lining up with TRBD1. The germline CDR1 and CDR2 sequences are SNHLY and FYNNEI. V trimming: 1 base; J trimming: 3 bases; junction bases outside the gene matches: 4. The CDR3 sequence is 15 residues long. In DNA, the CDR3 is TGTGCCAGCAGTGAAGGGGGCAGGGGGACAGATACGCAGTATTTT. This translates into CASSEGGRGTDTQYF.

This chain connects TRBV6-5 to TRBJ1-6, with D possibly being TRBD1 (6 bases). Germline CDR1 and CDR2: MNHEY and SVGAGI. V was pared by 6 bases and J by 8 bases, with 17 bases between. This CDR3 is built from 15 residues. Here the CDR3 DNA reads TGTGCCAGCAGCCTAAGGACAGAGCCCGATTCACCCCTCCACTTT. Protein: CASSLRTEPDSPLHF.

This rearrangement joins TRBV11-3 to TRBJ1-1; D ambiguous. V lost 1 base, J lost 4 bases, and 7 bases lay in between. The CDR3 is 13 amino acids. Germline values: CDR1 SGHNT, CDR2 YENEEA. CDR3 in DNA: TGTGCCAGCAGCTTAGTTCGAGGCACTGAAGCTTTCTTT. Amino acid sequence: CASSLVRGTEAFF.

CDR3 nucleotide sequence: TGTGCCAGCGCTTCAGGACAGTCCTACGAGCAGTACGTC. Protein sequence: CASASGQSYEQYV. The V call is TRBV6-5, the J call TRBJ2-7; maybe TRBD1 (6 bases). This CDR3 is built from 13 residues. Germline V gene sequence: CDR1 MNHEY, CDR2 SVGAGI. Between the trimmed V and J ends, which lost 8 bases and 1 base, there was a span of 12 bases.

The chain links TRBV6-5 to TRBJ1-2; 9 bases align to TRBD1. The CDR3 contains 14 residues. V shed 0 bases and J 7 bases; nucleotides not matched to a gene: 3. Per the germline V gene, CDR1 is MNHEY and CDR2 is SVGAGI. The CDR3 loop is CASSYSGTGFGYTF. The CDR3 DNA reads TGTGCCAGCAGTTACTCCGGGACAGGGTTTGGCTACACCTTC.

J is TRBJ2-3 and V is TRBV13; D assignment may be TRBD1 or TRBD2 (7 bases each). Germline-derived CDR1 and CDR2 are PRHDT and FYEKMQ (reference sequence). Trimming left V 6 bases short and J 5 bases short, with 15 bases between. The CDR3 contains 14 residues. The CDR3 spells CASSSDREGDTQYF. The CDR3 coding sequence is TGTGCCAGCAGTTCTGACAGGGAGGGAGATACGCAGTATTTT.

On this clone: Distinct nucleotide sequences in the sample also encode this CDR3. The chain links TRBV30 to TRBJ1-3, with D perhaps TRBD1 (5 bases). The V end lost 4 bases, the J end lost 0 bases, and 10 bases lay between the germline ends. Germline CDR1 and CDR2: GTSNPN and SVGIG (reference sequence). The CDR3 totals 14 residues. CDR3 bases: TGTGCCTGGATTCAGGGAAGCTCTGGAAACACCATATATTTT. It codes for CAWIQGSSGNTIYF.

The rearrangement joins TRBV14 to TRBJ1-2; D remains unclear. The germline V and J ends were trimmed by 4 bases and 3 bases, with 12 bases remaining between them. The CDR3 spans 14 residues. The V gene's germline CDR1 is SGHDN and CDR2 FVKESK. The CDR3 sequence is CASSPAGGDYGYTF. The CDR3 DNA reads TGTGCCAGCAGCCCCGCGGGCGGAGACTATGGCTACACCTTC.

The chain joins TRBV6-2 or TRBV6-3 to TRBJ1-5; no clear D. V was cut by 4 bases and J by 0 bases, with 16 bases left in between. This CDR3 has 17 residues. The germline CDR1 and CDR2 sequences are MNHEY and SVGEGT. In nucleotides, the CDR3 is TGTGCCAGCAGTTCGGAAGGCAGCCCTTATAGCAATCAGCCCCAGCATTTT. Translated: CASSSEGSPYSNQPQHF.

J is TRBJ1-3 and V is TRBV5-1; D not resolved. The CDR3 contains 17 residues. CDR1 SGHRS and CDR2 YFSETQ come from the germline V gene. Trimming took off 0 bases at V and 0 bases at J, with 13 bases between the two ends. Here the CDR3 DNA reads TGCGCCAGCAGCTTGGAAGCTTGGGAAAGCTCTGGAAACACCATATATTTT. Its translation is CASSLEAWESSGNTIYF.